The rows below give T cell receptor beta chains drawn from one sample of a study of OX40 agonist ivuxolimab in advanced cancers. Using immunoSEQ multiplex PCR, the repertoire was profiled, and TCRdb retains in-frame clones only, with some absent. The repertoire consists of under 85,000 clones, with over 75% occurring once and the leading ten covering 3.5% to 5%. The input for sequencing was CD4+ or CD8+ T cells sorted from blood, taken in a trial of the OX40 agonist ivuxolimab. These receptors all stem from an adult with an advanced solid tumor such as melanoma, head and neck, liver or kidney cancer. CDR3s leave out the opening cysteine and the closing phenylalanine or tryptophan.

v_call cdr3_aa
TRBV19 ASRAVSNTGELF
TRBV29-1 SAGTGGTDTQY
TRBV7-8 ASSLATSSTNTGELF
TRBV5-5 ASSSTGSSYEQY
TRBV14 ASSRVGLHGTGELF
TRBV7-9 ASSRGTSNNEQF
TRBV11-2 ASSLSSATDGELF
TRBV28 ATRPDGRGNYGYT
TRBV11-2 ASLIAGNTGELF
TRBV10-3 AISGLSGGSSYEQY
TRBV7-2 ASSLAAQETQY
TRBV5-5 ASSFSRVGQPQH
TRBV10-3 AIWDQGAFYGYT
TRBV5-4 ASSGREVTDTQY
TRBV10-1 ASSSGRLETQY
TRBV4-1 ASSQVAVGYNEQF
TRBV5-4 ASSLGDQPQH
TRBV7-8 ASSPGQQETQY
TRBV19 ASSILTNTEAF
TRBV2 ASSDGTSGQGDTQY
TRBV6-1 ASSPIGGQIYEQY
TRBV27 ASSLRGTGVTGANVLT
TRBV9 ASSVDGGSTEAF
TRBV11-2 ASSLGRLSYEQY
TRBV27 ASSLNQNTGELF
TRBV11-3 ASSLGIYNEQF
TRBV7-3 ASSLYGGNEQY
TRBV6-6 ASSRAGFITYEQY
TRBV5-8 ASSPVLTGTYGYT
TRBV28 ASHLRTGQGQPQH
TRBV9 ASSVGMGTLMNTEAF
TRBV27 ASSLSGADYEKLF
TRBV7-2 ASSLTATNEKLF
TRBV29-1 SVEDQRQGEETQY
TRBV18 ARPPLRSGNTIY
TRBV30 AWRRGFSEAF
TRBV2 ASSDFDIYGYT
TRBV5-1 ASSSNWDRNTEAF
TRBV28 ASRSGGNEQF
TRBV6-5 ASRRSDSNYGYT
TRBV5-6 ASSHRQGAGTEAF
TRBV6-1 ASSEDRMVSNTEAF
TRBV11-2 ASSLYQKDYGYT
TRBV5-1 ASSSGGGGGYEQY
TRBV7-3 ASSQDGNTEAF
TRBV9 ASSVRESGANVLT